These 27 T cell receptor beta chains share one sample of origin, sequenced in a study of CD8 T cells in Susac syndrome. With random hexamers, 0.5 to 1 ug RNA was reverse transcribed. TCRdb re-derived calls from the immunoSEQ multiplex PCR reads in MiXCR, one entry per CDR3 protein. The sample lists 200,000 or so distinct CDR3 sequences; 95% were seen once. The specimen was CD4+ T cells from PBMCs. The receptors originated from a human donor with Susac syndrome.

The CDR3 is CAISGGTSGGEETQYF. The CDR3 DNA sequence: TGTGCCATCAGTGGGGGGACTAGCGGGGGCGAAGAGACCCAGTACTTC. The gene calls are TRBV10-3 and TRBJ2-5, with 14 bases identical to TRBD2. Germline-derived CDR1 and CDR2 are ENHRY and SYGVKD. CDR3 size: 16 residues. J gave up 3 bases and V 4 bases, and 4 bases lay outside the gene matches.

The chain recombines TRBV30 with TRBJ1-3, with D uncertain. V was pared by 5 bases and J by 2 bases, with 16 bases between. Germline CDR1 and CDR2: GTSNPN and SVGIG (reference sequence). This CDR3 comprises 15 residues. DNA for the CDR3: TGTGCCTGGGGACGGACCGAGATGGCTGGAAACACCATATATTTT. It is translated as CAWGRTEMAGNTIYF.

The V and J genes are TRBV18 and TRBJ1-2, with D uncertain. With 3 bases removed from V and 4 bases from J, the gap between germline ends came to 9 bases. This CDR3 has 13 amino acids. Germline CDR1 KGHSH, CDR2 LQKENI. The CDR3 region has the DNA TGTGCCAGCTCACCCACAGAGGGCTATGGCTACACCTTC. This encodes CASSPTEGYGYTF. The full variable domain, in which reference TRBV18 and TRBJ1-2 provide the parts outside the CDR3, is NAGVMQNPRHLVRRRGQEARLRCSPMKGHSHVYWYRQLPEEGLKFMVYLQKENIIDESGMPKERFSAEFPKEGPSILRIQQVVRGDSAAYFCASSPTEGYGYTFGSGTRLTVV.

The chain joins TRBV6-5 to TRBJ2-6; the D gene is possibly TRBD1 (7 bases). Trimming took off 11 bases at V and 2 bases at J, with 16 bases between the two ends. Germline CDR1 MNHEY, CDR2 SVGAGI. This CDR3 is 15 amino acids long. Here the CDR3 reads CAAAGGKAGANVLTF. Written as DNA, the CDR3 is TGTGCCGCTGCAGGGGGGAAGGCTGGGGCCAACGTCCTGACTTTC.

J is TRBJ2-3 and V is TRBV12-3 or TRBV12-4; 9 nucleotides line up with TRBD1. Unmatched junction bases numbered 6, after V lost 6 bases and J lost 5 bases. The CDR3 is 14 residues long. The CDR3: CASRLGQGRDTQYF. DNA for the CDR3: TGTGCCAGCAGATTGGGACAGGGTCGAGATACGCAGTATTTT.

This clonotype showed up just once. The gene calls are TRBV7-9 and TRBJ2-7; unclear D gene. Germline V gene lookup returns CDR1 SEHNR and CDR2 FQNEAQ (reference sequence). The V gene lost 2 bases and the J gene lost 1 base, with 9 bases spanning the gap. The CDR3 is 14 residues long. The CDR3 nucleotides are TGTGCCAGCAGCTTAATCGTCGTATCCTACGAGCAGTACTTC. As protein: CASSLIVVSYEQYF. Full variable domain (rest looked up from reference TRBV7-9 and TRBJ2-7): DTGVSQNPRHKITKRGQNVTFRCDPISEHNRLYWYRQTLGQGPEFLTYFQNEAQLEKSRLLSDRFSAERPKGSFSTLEIQRTEQGDSAMYLCASSLIVVSYEQYFGPGTRLTVT.

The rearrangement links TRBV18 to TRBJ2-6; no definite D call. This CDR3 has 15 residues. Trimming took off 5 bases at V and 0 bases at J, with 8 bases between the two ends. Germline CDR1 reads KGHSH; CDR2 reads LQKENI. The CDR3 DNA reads TGTGCCAGCTCATCAGAACGCTCTGGGGCCAACGTCCTGACTTTC. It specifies CASSSERSGANVLTF.

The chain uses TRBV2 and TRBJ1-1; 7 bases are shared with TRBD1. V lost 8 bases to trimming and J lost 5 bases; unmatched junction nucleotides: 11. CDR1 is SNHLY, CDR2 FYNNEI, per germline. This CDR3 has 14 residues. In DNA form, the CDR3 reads TGTGCCAGCGAAACCGGACAGGCGAGGACTGAAGCTTTCTTT. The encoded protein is CASETGQARTEAFF.

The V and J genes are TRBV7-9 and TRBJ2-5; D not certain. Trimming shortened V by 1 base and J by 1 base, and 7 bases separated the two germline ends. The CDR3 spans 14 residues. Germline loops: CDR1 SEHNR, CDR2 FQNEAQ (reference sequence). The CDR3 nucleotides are TGTGCCAGCAGCTTAGAAGGCCGCCAAGAGACCCAGTACTTC. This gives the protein CASSLEGRQETQYF.

CDR3 sequence (DNA): TGTGCCACCACTAAGGGTGAAGGCACAGATACGCAGTATTTT. Amino acids: CATTKGEGTDTQYF. V usage is TRBV9 and J usage is TRBJ2-3; D gene ambiguous. CDR1 and CDR2 (germline): SGDLS, YYNGEE. The ends were cut back, 9 bases at V and 1 base at J, with 15 bases in the middle. The CDR3 runs to 14 residues.

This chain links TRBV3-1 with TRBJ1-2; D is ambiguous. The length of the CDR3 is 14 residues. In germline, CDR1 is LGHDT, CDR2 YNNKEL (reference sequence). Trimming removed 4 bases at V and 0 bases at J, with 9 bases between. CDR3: CASSPQPSNYGYTF. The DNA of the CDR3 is TGTGCCAGCAGCCCTCAGCCGTCTAACTATGGCTACACCTTC. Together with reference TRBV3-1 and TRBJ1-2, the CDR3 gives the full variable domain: DTAVSQTPKYLVTQMGNDKSIKCEQNLGHDTMYWYKQDSKKFLKIMFSYNNKELIINETVPNRFSPKSPDKAHLNLHINSLELGDSAVYFCASSPQPSNYGYTFGSGTRLTVV.

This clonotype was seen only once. CDR3: CASSLIIGTGYTGELFF. Written as DNA, the CDR3 is TGTGCCAGCAGCTTAATCATAGGGACAGGGTACACCGGGGAGCTGTTTTTT. The chain joins TRBV11-2 to TRBJ2-2, with 9 bases lining up with TRBD1. The CDR3 runs to 17 residues. V gave up 2 bases and J gave up 3 bases; unmatched junction bases: 7. Germline V gene sequence: CDR1 SGHAT, CDR2 FQNNGV.

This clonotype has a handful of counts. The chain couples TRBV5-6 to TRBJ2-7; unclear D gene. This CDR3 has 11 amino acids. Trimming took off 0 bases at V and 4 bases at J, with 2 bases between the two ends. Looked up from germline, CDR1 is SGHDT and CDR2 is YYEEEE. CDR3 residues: CASSLVYEQYF. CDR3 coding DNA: TGTGCCAGCAGCTTGGTTTACGAGCAGTACTTC.

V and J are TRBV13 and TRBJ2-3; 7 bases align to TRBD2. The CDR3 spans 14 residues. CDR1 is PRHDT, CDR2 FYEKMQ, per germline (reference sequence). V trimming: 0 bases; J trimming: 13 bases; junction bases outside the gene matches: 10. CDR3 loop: CASSLGISGVEEYF. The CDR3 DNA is TGTGCCAGCAGCTTAGGGATAAGCGGGGTGGAGGAGTATTTT.

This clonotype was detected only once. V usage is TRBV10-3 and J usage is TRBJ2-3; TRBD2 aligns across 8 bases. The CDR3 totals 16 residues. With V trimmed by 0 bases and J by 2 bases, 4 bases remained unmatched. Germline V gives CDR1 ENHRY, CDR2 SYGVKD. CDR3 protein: CAISESGSGATDTQYF. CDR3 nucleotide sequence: TGTGCCATCAGTGAGTCTGGTAGCGGGGCCACAGATACGCAGTATTTT.

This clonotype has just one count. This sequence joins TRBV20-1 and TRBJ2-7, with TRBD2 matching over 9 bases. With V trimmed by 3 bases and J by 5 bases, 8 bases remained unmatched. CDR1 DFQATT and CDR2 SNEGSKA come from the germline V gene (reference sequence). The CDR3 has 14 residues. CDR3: CSARALAGLNEQYF. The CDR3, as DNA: TGCAGTGCTAGGGCTCTAGCGGGGTTGAACGAGCAGTACTTC.

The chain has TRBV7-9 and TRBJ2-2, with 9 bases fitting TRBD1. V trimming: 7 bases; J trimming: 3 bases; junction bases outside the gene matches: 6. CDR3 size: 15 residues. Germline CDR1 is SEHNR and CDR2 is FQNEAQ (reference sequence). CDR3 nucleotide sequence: TGTGCCAGCACGCCGGGACAGGGACACACCGGGGAGCTGTTTTTT. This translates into CASTPGQGHTGELFF.

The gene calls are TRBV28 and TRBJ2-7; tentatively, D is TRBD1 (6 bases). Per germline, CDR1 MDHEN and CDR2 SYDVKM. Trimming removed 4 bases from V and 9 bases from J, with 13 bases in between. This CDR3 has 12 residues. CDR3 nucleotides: TGTGCCAGCAGTTCGCCGACCAGGGGGCAGTACTTC. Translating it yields CASSSPTRGQYF.

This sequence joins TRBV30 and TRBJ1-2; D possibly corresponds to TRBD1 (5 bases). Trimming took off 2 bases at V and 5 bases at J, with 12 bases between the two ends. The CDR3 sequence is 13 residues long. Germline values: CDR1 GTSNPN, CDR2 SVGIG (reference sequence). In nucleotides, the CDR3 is TGTGCCTGGAGTTACGACAGAAAGTATGGCTACACCTTC. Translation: CAWSYDRKYGYTF.

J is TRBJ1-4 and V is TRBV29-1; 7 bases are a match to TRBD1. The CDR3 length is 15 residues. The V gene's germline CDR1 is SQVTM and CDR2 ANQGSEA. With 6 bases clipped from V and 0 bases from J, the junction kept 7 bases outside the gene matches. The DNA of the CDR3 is TGCAGCGTAGGACAGGCTACCTCAACTAATGAAAAACTGTTTTTT. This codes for CSVGQATSTNEKLFF.

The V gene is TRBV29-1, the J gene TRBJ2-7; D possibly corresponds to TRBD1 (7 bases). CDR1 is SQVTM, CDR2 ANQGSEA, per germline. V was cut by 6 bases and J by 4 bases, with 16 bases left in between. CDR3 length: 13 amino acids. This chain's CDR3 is CSVGGTATYEQYF. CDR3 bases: TGCAGCGTAGGGGGGACAGCCACTTACGAGCAGTACTTC.

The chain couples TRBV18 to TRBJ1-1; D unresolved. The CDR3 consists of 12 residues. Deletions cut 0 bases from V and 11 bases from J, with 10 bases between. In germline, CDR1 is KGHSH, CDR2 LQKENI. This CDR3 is CASSPPGGWAFF. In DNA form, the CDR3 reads TGTGCCAGCTCACCACCCGGCGGGTGGGCTTTCTTT.

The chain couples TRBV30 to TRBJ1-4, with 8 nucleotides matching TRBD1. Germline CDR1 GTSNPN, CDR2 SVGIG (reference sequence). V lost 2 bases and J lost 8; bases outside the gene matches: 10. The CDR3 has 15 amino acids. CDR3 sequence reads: CAWSLLQGEREKLFF. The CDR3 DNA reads TGTGCCTGGAGTCTACTACAGGGGGAACGCGAAAAACTGTTTTTT.

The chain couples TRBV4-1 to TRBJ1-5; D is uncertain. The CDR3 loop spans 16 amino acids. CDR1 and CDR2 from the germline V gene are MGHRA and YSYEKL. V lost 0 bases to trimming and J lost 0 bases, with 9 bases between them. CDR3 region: CASSQEGGYSNQPQHF. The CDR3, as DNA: TGCGCCAGCAGCCAAGAGGGAGGTTATAGCAATCAGCCCCAGCATTTT.

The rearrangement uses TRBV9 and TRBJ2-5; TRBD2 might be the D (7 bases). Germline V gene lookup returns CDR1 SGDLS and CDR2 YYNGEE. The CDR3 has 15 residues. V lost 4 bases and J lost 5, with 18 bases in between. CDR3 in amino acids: CASSSRGGPRETQYF. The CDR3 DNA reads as TGTGCCAGCAGCTCGAGGGGGGGACCTAGGGAGACCCAGTACTTC.

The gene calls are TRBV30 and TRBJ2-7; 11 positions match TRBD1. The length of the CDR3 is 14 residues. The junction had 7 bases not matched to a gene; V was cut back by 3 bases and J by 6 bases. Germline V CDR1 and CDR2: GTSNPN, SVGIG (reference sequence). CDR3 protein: CAWRDRGRMSEQYF. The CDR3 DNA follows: TGTGCCTGGAGGGACAGGGGGCGAATGTCCGAGCAGTACTTC.

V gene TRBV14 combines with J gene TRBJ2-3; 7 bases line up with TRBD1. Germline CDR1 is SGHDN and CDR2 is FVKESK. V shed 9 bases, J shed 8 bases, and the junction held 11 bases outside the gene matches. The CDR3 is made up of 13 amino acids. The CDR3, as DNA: TGTGCCAGTAGCAGGGGGTTCCGTGCTACGCAGTATTTT. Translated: CASSRGFRATQYF.